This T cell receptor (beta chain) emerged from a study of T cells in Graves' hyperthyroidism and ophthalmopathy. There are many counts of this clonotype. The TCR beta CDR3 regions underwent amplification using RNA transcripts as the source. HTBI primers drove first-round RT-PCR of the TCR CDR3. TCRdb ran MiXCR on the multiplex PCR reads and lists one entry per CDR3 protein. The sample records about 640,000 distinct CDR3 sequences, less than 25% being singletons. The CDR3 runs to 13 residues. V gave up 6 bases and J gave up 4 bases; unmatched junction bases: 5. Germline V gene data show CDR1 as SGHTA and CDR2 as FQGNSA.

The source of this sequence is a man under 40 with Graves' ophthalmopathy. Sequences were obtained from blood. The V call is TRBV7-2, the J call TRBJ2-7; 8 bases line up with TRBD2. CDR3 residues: CASRPTSGYEQYF. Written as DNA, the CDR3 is TGTGCCAGCAGGCCAACTAGCGGATACGAGCAGTACTTC.